These 10 T cell receptor beta chains came from one sample sequenced in a study of T cell repertoires in cytomegalovirus infection. TCRdb fed the reads into MiXCR, producing one record per CDR3 protein. Of about 530,000 distinct CDR3 sequences in the sample, more than 25% were seen once. Material for sequencing was PBMCs. The receptor set was obtained from a human donor in good health (CMV status not recorded). Some clones in this sample may be carry-over from other donors' samples.

The chain combines TRBV20-1 with TRBJ2-5; 7 bases are shared with TRBD2. The length of the CDR3 is 16 residues. The J segment lost 1 base and the V segment lost 1 base, leaving 9 bases of the junction unmatched. CDR1 DFQATT and CDR2 SNEGSKA come from the germline V gene (reference sequence). CDR3 nucleotides: TGCAGTGCTAGAGGCCTAGCGGCACTATTCCAAGAGACCCAGTACTTC. This translates into CSARGLAALFQETQYF.

This clonotype was seen many times. V and J are TRBV12-5 and TRBJ2-2, with a tentative D call TRBD1 (6 bases). The CDR3 length is 15 residues. Per germline, CDR1 LGHNT and CDR2 FRNRAP. The V end lost 2 bases, the J end lost 6 bases, and 13 bases lay between the germline ends. The CDR3 DNA reads TGTGCTAGTGGTTTGTACCAGGGGTTCCCCGGGGAGCTGTTTTTT. Translation gives CASGLYQGFPGELFF.

The table lists this clonotype with a few counts. This sequence joins TRBV5-6 and TRBJ1-5; TRBD1 might be the D (6 bases). Trimming took off 0 bases at V and 5 bases at J, with 12 bases between the two ends. CDR1 is SGHDT, CDR2 YYEEEE, per germline. The CDR3 is 15 residues long. The CDR3, as DNA: TGTGCCAGCAGCTTGGACAGGGCGGGAGATCAGCCCCAGCATTTT. Protein: CASSLDRAGDQPQHF.

This clonotype was recorded many times. In DNA, the CDR3 is TGTGCCAGCAGCTTAGCTGGCGGGAGAACGTACAATGAGCAGTTCTTC. It is translated as CASSLAGGRTYNEQFF. V gene TRBV7-2 combines with J gene TRBJ2-1; 7 positions agree with TRBD2. The CDR3 covers 16 residues. The J segment lost 4 bases and the V segment lost 0 bases, leaving 6 bases of the junction unmatched. Germline CDR1 SGHTA, CDR2 FQGNSA.

This clonotype has only a few counts. The chain carries TRBV6-2 or TRBV6-3 and TRBJ2-3; 7 bases align to TRBD2. Germline assignment: CDR1 MNHEY and CDR2 SVGEGT. J was trimmed by 6 bases and V by 4 bases; bases with no gene match: 1. This CDR3 has 12 amino acids. CDR3 loop: CASSWGGDTQYF. The CDR3, as DNA: TGTGCCAGCAGTTGGGGGGGGGATACGCAGTATTTT.

The chain uses TRBV4-2 and TRBJ2-3, with D possibly being TRBD1 (6 bases). V gave up 0 bases and J gave up 2 bases, with 12 bases separating them. CDR3 length: 16 residues. Germline values: CDR1 LGHNA, CDR2 YNFKEQ. CDR3 amino acids: CASSQDDGQNTDTQYF. The CDR3 nucleotides are TGTGCCAGCAGCCAAGATGACGGACAGAACACAGATACGCAGTATTTT.

The rearrangement uses TRBV7-8 and TRBJ2-7; D may be TRBD2 (5 bases). Trimming stripped 4 bases from V and 0 bases from J, with 16 bases between. Germline CDR1 reads SGHVS; CDR2 reads FQNEAQ. This CDR3 comprises 16 residues. The CDR3 spells CASSSYYSGGSYEQYV. The DNA of the CDR3 is TGTGCCAGCAGCTCTTATTATTCTGGAGGCTCCTACGAGCAGTACGTC.

This rearrangement joins TRBV28 to TRBJ2-1, with D perhaps matching TRBD1 (5 bases). This CDR3 contains 10 residues. Germline V gene data show CDR1 as MDHEN and CDR2 as SYDVKM. Between the trimmed V and J ends, which lost 8 bases and 14 bases, there was a span of 13 bases. CDR3 sequence reads: CASFGQGKFF. As DNA, the CDR3 is TGTGCCAGCTTTGGGCAGGGCAAGTTCTTC.

The chain links TRBV7-8 to TRBJ1-2; the D gene is possibly TRBD1 (6 bases). The CDR3 has 14 residues. Trimming removed 5 bases at V and 4 bases at J, with 14 bases between. Germline CDR1 and CDR2: SGHVS and FQNEAQ. This CDR3 is CASSGQTGSYGYTF. The DNA of the CDR3 is TGTGCCAGCAGCGGACAAACAGGGTCCTATGGCTACACCTTC.

The CDR3 DNA sequence: TGTGCCAGCGGGGACAGGGCGAGCGACTATGGCTACACCTTC. It translates to CASGDRASDYGYTF. The chain couples TRBV2 to TRBJ1-2; 9 bases are shared with TRBD1. The CDR3 consists of 14 residues. V lost 8 bases, J lost 3 bases, and 7 bases stayed unmatched. Germline V gives CDR1 SNHLY, CDR2 FYNNEI.